These 9 T cell receptor beta chains came from one sample sequenced in a study of blood T cell repertoires in COVID-19. The protocol was immunoSEQ multiplex PCR, while the TCRdb copy is restricted to in-frame clones and leaves out a portion. The sample gives approximately 190,000 clones, approximately 79% of which show up once; around 15% is in the top ten. Input material: peripheral blood. These receptors were collected from a man younger than 40 with active or convalescent COVID-19.

This clone was recorded once. The V call is TRBV6-5, the J call TRBJ2-1, with 8 positions matching TRBD2. The CDR3 has 12 residues. CDR1 is MNHEY, CDR2 SVGAGI, per germline. The ends lost 3 bases at V and 10 bases at J; junction bases unmatched: 2. The CDR3 DNA is TGTGCCAGCAGTTATCCGGGAGGGGAGCAGTTCTTC. It translates to CASSYPGGEQFF.

The rearrangement uses TRBV7-9 and TRBJ1-1; D is perhaps TRBD1 (5 bases). The CDR3 runs to 17 residues. Germline V gene data show CDR1 as SEHNR and CDR2 as FQNEAQ (reference sequence). Trimming pared 5 bases from V and 0 bases from J, leaving 19 bases between. The CDR3 DNA sequence: TGTGCCAGCAGCCCCCAGGGAGGGAGTCGCATGAACACTGAAGCTTTCTTT. Translation: CASSPQGGSRMNTEAFF.

The J gene is TRBJ2-1, the V gene TRBV7-9, with 8 bases aligning to TRBD2. Per the germline V gene, CDR1 is SEHNR and CDR2 is FQNEAQ (reference sequence). This CDR3 spans 15 amino acids. The ends lost 4 bases at V and 5 bases at J; junction bases unmatched: 7. CDR3 sequence (DNA): TGTGCCAGCAGCTCAAGCGGGAGTGGCGACAATGAGCAGTTCTTC. Translating gives CASSSSGSGDNEQFF. The complete variable domain, with remaining parts taken from reference TRBV7-9 and TRBJ2-1, reads DTGVSQNPRHKITKRGQNVTFRCDPISEHNRLYWYRQTLGQGPEFLTYFQNEAQLEKSRLLSDRFSAERPKGSFSTLEIQRTEQGDSAMYLCASSSSGSGDNEQFFGPGTRLTVL.

The chain has TRBV5-8 and TRBJ1-1; TRBD1 aligns across 12 bases. The CDR3 sequence is 17 residues long. Germline loops: CDR1 SGHTS, CDR2 YDEGEE. Losses at the gene ends were 0 bases for V and 5 bases for J; bases not matched to a gene: 8. CDR3 bases: TGTGCCAGCAGCTTGGATGGCGGGGACAGGGGGCGAACTGAAGCTTTCTTT. Translated: CASSLDGGDRGRTEAFF.

The chain is built from TRBV29-1 and TRBJ2-3; D is perhaps TRBD2 (5 bases). V shed 7 bases and J shed 3 bases, with 17 bases lying between them. Germline V CDR1 and CDR2: SQVTM, ANQGSEA. This CDR3 spans 14 amino acids. The CDR3 sequence is CSARSGVVTDTQYF. The CDR3 coding sequence is TGCAGCGCCAGATCCGGGGTTGTGACAGATACGCAGTATTTT.

The chain carries TRBV19 and TRBJ1-3, with 9 bases identical to TRBD1. The V gene end was trimmed by 4 bases and the J gene end by 2 bases; junction bases not matched to a gene: 6. CDR1 and CDR2 from the germline V gene are LNHDA and SQIVND (reference sequence). The CDR3 contains 16 residues. As DNA, the CDR3 is TGTGCCAGTAGTAAGAGACAGGGGGGTACTGGAAACACCATATATTTT. It translates to CASSKRQGGTGNTIYF.

The V gene is TRBV4-1, the J gene TRBJ2-4; the D is unclear. Germline V CDR1 and CDR2: MGHRA, YSYEKL. V was clipped by 1 base and J by 1 base, with 11 bases between them. There are 16 residues in the CDR3. The CDR3 DNA follows: TGCGCCAGCAGCCAAGTTGGTGTACTGGCCAAAAACATTCAGTACTTC. Protein product: CASSQVGVLAKNIQYF.

The chain uses TRBV9 and TRBJ2-5, with 7 bases fitting TRBD2. The CDR3 covers 16 residues. The germline V gene encodes CDR1 SGDLS and CDR2 YYNGEE. V dropped 0 bases and J dropped 2; count of bases not matched to a gene: 7. The CDR3, as DNA: TGTGCCAGCAGCGTAGACGGCGGGAGTTTTCAAGAGACCCAGTACTTC. The encoded protein is CASSVDGGSFQETQYF.

V is TRBV10-1 and J is TRBJ2-1; D unclear. The length of the CDR3 is 13 residues. Germline V gene data show CDR1 as WNHNN and CDR2 as SYGVQD (reference sequence). Between the trimmed V and J ends, which lost 3 bases and 8 bases, there was a span of 11 bases. This CDR3 reads CASSDGLLDEQFF. As DNA, the CDR3 is TGCGCCAGCAGTGATGGGCTATTGGATGAGCAGTTCTTC.